One and the same sample provided the 2 T cell receptor beta chains below, sequenced in a study of technical replicates of blood from a handful of donors. Libraries were prepared by immunoSEQ multiplex PCR; TCRdb keeps only in-frame clonotypes and omits some of them. The data hold roughly 61,000 clones, with 95% to 98% observed a single time. Sequenced input: T cells isolated from PBMCs. The origin of the receptors is a human donor in good health.

This sequence joins TRBV19 and TRBJ2-1, with D possibly being TRBD1 (6 bases). From germline, CDR1 is LNHDA and CDR2 SQIVND (reference sequence). Trimming cost V 6 bases and J 1 base, with 10 bases left between them. This CDR3 is built from 14 residues. Here the CDR3 reads CASRQGFSYNEQFF. The CDR3 DNA reads TGTGCCAGTAGACAGGGCTTTTCCTACAATGAGCAGTTCTTC.

This CDR3 is CASSSGEGVEFF. The CDR3 DNA sequence: TGCGCCAGCAGCTCGGGTGAGGGGGTTGAGTTCTTC. V usage is TRBV5-1 and J usage is TRBJ2-1; weak D call: TRBD1 (6 bases). There are 12 residues in the CDR3. V was pared by 3 bases and J by 14 bases, with 15 bases between. Per the germline V gene, CDR1 is SGHRS and CDR2 is YFSETQ. Filled out from reference TRBV5-1 and TRBJ2-1, the complete variable domain reads KAGVTQTPRYLIKTRGQQVTLSCSPISGHRSVSWYQQTPGQGLQFLFEYFSETQRNKGNFPGRFSGRQFSNSRSEMNVSTLELGDSALYLCASSSGEGVEFFGPGTRLTVL.